Listed below are T cell receptor beta chains from one sample, sequenced in a study of blood T cell repertoires in COVID-19. Some clones are missing from TCRdb's copy, which holds only in-frame ones; the method was immunoSEQ multiplex PCR. The table lists about 240,000 clones, 80% to 85% of them singletons, with 12% in the top ten. Sequencing used peripheral blood. These receptors were obtained from a woman in her sixties or seventies with active or convalescent COVID-19. Both conserved end residues are part of each CDR3. D genes are given only for firm matches. The listing skips clone size in some rows; elsewhere it reads once, few, many or a size class.

abundance	j_gene	len	d_gene	v_gene	CDR3nt	CDR3aa
.	TRBJ2-7	12	TRBD1	TRBV23-1	TGCGCCAGCAGATTGACAGGGGGCGAGCAGTACTTC	CASRLTGGEQYF
.	TRBJ1-3	15	.	TRBV6-5	TGTGCCAGCAGTTACGATTTAAAGCCAGGAAACACCATATATTTT	CASSYDLKPGNTIYF
.	TRBJ2-3	13	.	TRBV6-8	TGTGCCTCAGGTGCAATCGGCACAGATACGCAGTATTTT	CASGAIGTDTQYF
.	TRBJ1-2	12	.	TRBV2	TGTGCCAGCATTCACAGGAACTATGGCTACACCTTC	CASIHRNYGYTF
.	TRBJ1-1	13	.	TRBV29-1	TGCAGCGTTGAAGGCCAGTTGAACACTGAAGCTTTCTTT	CSVEGQLNTEAFF
.	TRBJ2-1	15	.	TRBV7-8	TGTGCCAGCAGCGCACAGGGTTTAACCTTCAATGAGCAGTTCTTC	CASSAQGLTFNEQFF
.	TRBJ1-2	12	.	TRBV28	TGTGCCAGCAGTTTTCTTCGTTATGGCTACACCTTC	CASSFLRYGYTF
.	TRBJ1-2	13	.	TRBV9	TGTGCCAGCAGCGTAGGGGAGGGAGGAGGCTACACCTTC	CASSVGEGGGYTF
few	TRBJ2-7	14	.	TRBV5-1	TGCGCCAGCAGCTCCGGAACAGGGACCTACGAGCAGTACTTC	CASSSGTGTYEQYF
.	TRBJ1-3	17	TRBD1	TRBV4-1	TGCGCCAGCAGCCAGGGGACAGGGGAGGCAGCTGGAAACACCATATATTTT	CASSQGTGEAAGNTIYF
.	TRBJ2-7	14	.	TRBV7-2	TGTGCCAGCAAGAAGGCAGGGGCCTCCTACGAGCAGTACTTC	CASKKAGASYEQYF
.	TRBJ1-1	15	.	TRBV29-1	TGCAGCGTCGGAGATGGACAGTTCAGGTACACTGAAGCTTTCTTT	CSVGDGQFRYTEAFF
.	TRBJ2-7	16	TRBD2	TRBV2	TGTGCCAGCAGTGAAGAGGGATGGACTAGTGACACCGAGCAGTACTTC	CASSEEGWTSDTEQYF
.	TRBJ1-2	14	.	TRBV6-5	TGTGCCAGCAGTTCGTATAAACAGGGTGGTGGCTACACCTTC	CASSSYKQGGGYTF
.	TRBJ1-1	15	.	TRBV19	TGTGCCAGCAGACTGCAAGGGACTGCAGTCGAAGAAGCTTTCTTT	CASRLQGTAVEEAFF
.	TRBJ1-3	17	.	TRBV19	TGTGCCAGTAGTATAAGTTTTTTGCAGGGCTCTGGAAACACCATATATTTT	CASSISFLQGSGNTIYF
.	TRBJ1-3	14	.	TRBV9	TGTGCCAGCAGCGGCAGCGGTCCTGGAAACACCATATATTTT	CASSGSGPGNTIYF
.	TRBJ1-3	15	TRBD1	TRBV6-5	TGTGCCAGCAGTAAAAACCGGGACAGGGGAAACACCATATATTTT	CASSKNRDRGNTIYF
.	TRBJ1-6	16	TRBD1	TRBV5-4	TGTGCCAGCAGCTTGGATGGGACAGCCTATAATTCACCCCTCCACTTT	CASSLDGTAYNSPLHF
.	TRBJ1-3	14	.	TRBV7-6	TGTGCCAGCAGCTCCCAGGGTACTGGAAACACCATATATTTT	CASSSQGTGNTIYF
.	TRBJ1-2	14	.	TRBV7-9	TGTGCCAGCAGCTTAGAAGGGGTACCCTATGGCTACACCTTC	CASSLEGVPYGYTF
.	TRBJ1-2	12	.	TRBV9	TGTGCCAGCAGCGTACAGGGCTATGGCTACACCTTC	CASSVQGYGYTF
.	TRBJ1-5	16	.	TRBV4-2	TGTGCCAGCAGCCAAGACCCCGCCCGGGGCAATCAGCCCCAGCATTTT	CASSQDPARGNQPQHF
.	TRBJ2-5	11	.	TRBV2	TGTGCCAGCAGTGTCGCCGAGGCCCAGTACTTC	CASSVAEAQYF
.	TRBJ2-3	14	.	TRBV7-9	TGTGCCAGCGGTGACAGGGCCGCGGGGGATACGCAGTATTTT	CASGDRAAGDTQYF
few	TRBJ2-1	15	TRBD1	TRBV4-3	TGCGCCAGCAGCCGGTATCAGGGGGCCTACAATGAGCAGTTCTTC	CASSRYQGAYNEQFF
.	TRBJ2-7	15	TRBD1	TRBV7-9	TGTGCCAGCAGCTTCCCAGGGACAGGGGGCTACGAGCAGTACTTC	CASSFPGTGGYEQYF
.	TRBJ2-5	13	.	TRBV25-1	TGTGCCAGCAGGGGACAAATCCAAGAGACCCAGTACTTC	CASRGQIQETQYF